The present TCR beta chain was sequenced within a study of molecular identifiers for immune sequencing clone quantification. This clonotype was detected a few times. TCRdb called the PCR reads again in MiXCR, with one record for every CDR3 protein. The sample includes more than 450,000 distinct CDR3 sequences, 25% of them seen just once. The sequenced sample consisted of naive CD8+ T cells from blood, with Jurkat cell RNA spiked in. The subset is: FACS-sorted CD8+CD4-CCR7+CD45RA+ naive T cells. The clonotype originates from a human donor in good health. Some libraries in this study had Jurkat cell RNA spiked in.

CDR3 nucleotides: TGTGCCAGCAGTTTCGTCACTAGCGGGCTCCAAGAGACCCAGTACTTC. Translation gives CASSFVTSGLQETQYF. The chain joins TRBV12-3 or TRBV12-4 to TRBJ2-5; 9 bases match TRBD2. V dropped 3 bases and J dropped 1; count of bases not matched to a gene: 6. The CDR3 sequence is 16 residues long.